Included here is one T cell receptor (beta chain) sequence, with context. The target antigen is unknown. The data originate from a study of blood T cells in healthy people across ages. Whole-study findings and limits: Estimates of diversity drawn from one million T cells were considered underestimates.

Primers used in a second PCR of roughly 7 to 12 cycles were a sample-barcoded 5' primer and a J-beta primer mix. The template-switch adaptor was a 5' adaptor with 12 random nucleotides. It tagged each cDNA molecule. TCRdb analysed the 5' RACE reads with MiXCR anew, one entry per CDR3 protein. The sample includes around 990,000 distinct CDR3 sequences, 35% to 40% of them seen just once. CDR1 and CDR2 from the germline V gene are SGDLS and YYNGEE. Trimming left V 4 bases short and J 0 bases short, with 11 bases between. The CDR3 is made up of 16 amino acids. Caucasian individuals from Russia who were healthy and aged 6 to 90 acted as donors. Peripheral blood was drawn, approximately 9.7 milliliters per donor.

The sequence was obtained from a man between 18 and 29 years old in good health. Specimen: blood. The chain joins TRBV9 to TRBJ2-6, with D perhaps matching TRBD2 (5 bases). The CDR3 nucleotides are TGTGCCAGCAGCCTAGCCCCGAACTCTGGGGCCAACGTCCTGACTTTC. Its translation is CASSLAPNSGANVLTF.